The following is a T cell receptor beta chain sequence with its context. The sample is drawn from a study of naive and memory T cell subsets. Germline loops: CDR1 MNHEY, CDR2 SMNVEV (reference sequence). V lost 6 bases and J lost 5, with 20 bases in between. CDR3 length equals 15 residues. Two oligonucleotides, mixed equimolar, formed the beta constant-region primer covering TRBC1 and TRBC2. The ligated cDNA underwent four PCR rounds using SP2 and nested alpha and beta constant-region primers. A single record per CDR3 protein comes from TCRdb applying MiXCR to the UMI-ligation and nested PCR reads. In the table there are 120,000 or so distinct CDR3 sequences, 35% to 40% of which are singletons.

This TCR was recovered from a human donor in good health. Specimen: central memory CD4+ T cells from blood. The J gene is TRBJ2-7, the V gene TRBV27; tentative D call: TRBD1 (5 bases). This CDR3 reads CASSLRAYRADEQYF. CDR3 coding DNA: TGTGCCAGCAGCCTCAGGGCCTATCGCGCGGACGAGCAGTACTTC.